The clone carrying this T cell receptor beta chain showed up just a few times. Its antigen remains unknown. This sample stems from a study of identical twins. Study-wide points: The conclusions drew on cross-sectional statistical analysis instead of tracking the same donors. Memory repertoires lacked the insertion deficit that abundant cord blood beta clonotypes showed. Less excess twin sharing appeared in beta out-of-frame sequences. Zero-insertion analyses might be partly confounded by invariant T cells like MAIT and iNKT.

Germline V gives CDR1 SGHRS, CDR2 YFSETQ. V lost 6 bases and J 1 base, leaving 19 bases between the germline ends. The CDR3 has 16 residues. TCRdb processed the 5' RACE reads anew with MiXCR; each CDR3 protein has one entry. The data show 200,000 to 300,000 distinct CDR3 sequences, about 10% seen once. The V call is TRBV5-1, the J call TRBJ1-2; TRBD1 might be the D (6 bases). The material sequenced was memory T cells sorted from blood. The clonotype comes from a man aged 45-65 years in good health. The CDR3 region has the DNA TGCGCCAGCAACCGGGACACTCAGCGGGGTAACTATGGCTACACCTTC. Residues: CASNRDTQRGNYGYTF.